The 13 T cell receptor beta chains below all came from one sample that was sequenced in a study of T cell responses to AZD1222 COVID-19 vaccine. The protocol was immunoSEQ multiplex PCR, while the TCRdb copy is restricted to in-frame clones and leaves out a portion. There are more than 85,000 clones in the sample; almost 80% occur only once, and roughly 20% lies in the top ten. The source was peripheral blood, collected on day 0 of AZD1222 vaccination. All receptors come from an adult in good health.

This chain links TRBV11-3 with TRBJ2-1, with 11 nucleotides matching TRBD2. The V and J ends lost 3 bases and 7 bases, in that order; junction bases with no gene match: 11. This CDR3 has 17 amino acids. Germline values: CDR1 SGHNT, CDR2 YENEEA. CDR3 in DNA: TGTGCCAGCAGCTTGCGGCTAGCGGGAGGACCTTATAATGAGCAGTTCTTC. Encoded protein: CASSLRLAGGPYNEQFF.

CDR3 nucleotides: TGTGCCAGCAGCAAAGTATTTGGGGGACAGGGTAGAATTTCTAACTATGGCTACACCTTC. Protein: CASSKVFGGQGRISNYGYTF. The chain is built from TRBV21-1 and TRBJ1-2; the listed D gene, TRBD1, was not tested against the DNA. TRBV21-1 is a documented pseudogene. This CDR3 spans 20 amino acids.

V usage is TRBV5-1 and J usage is TRBJ2-3, with D unresolved. Germline CDR1 and CDR2: SGHRS and YFSETQ. The CDR3 loop spans 14 amino acids. V dropped 0 bases and J dropped 4 bases, with 9 bases sitting between them. The DNA of the CDR3 is TGCGCCAGCAGCTTGGGTCCTAATTCAGATACGCAGTATTTT. Its protein product is CASSLGPNSDTQYF.

J is TRBJ2-7 and V is TRBV12-5; D may correspond to TRBD1 or TRBD2 (5 bases each). Looked up from germline, CDR1 is LGHNT and CDR2 is FRNRAP. The CDR3 loop spans 14 amino acids. V shed 6 bases and J shed 3 bases, with 15 bases lying between them. Here the CDR3 reads CASGKPGPIYEQYF. CDR3 in DNA: TGTGCTAGTGGCAAACCGGGACCGATCTACGAGCAGTACTTC. Looking up the rest from reference TRBV12-5 and TRBJ2-7 gives the full variable domain: DARVTQTPRHKVTEMGQEVTMRCQPILGHNTVFWYRQTMMQGLELLAYFRNRAPLDDSGMPKDRFSAEMPDATLATLKIQPSEPRDSAVYFCASGKPGPIYEQYFGPGTRLTVT.

This sequence joins TRBV19 and TRBJ2-7; D is ambiguous. Germline CDR1 and CDR2: LNHDA and SQIVND (reference sequence). Between the trimmed V and J ends, which lost 4 bases and 8 bases, there was a span of 15 bases. The CDR3 loop spans 13 amino acids. The DNA of the CDR3 is TGTGCCAGTAGTAATCATTGGGGTAGGAAGCAGTACTTC. As protein: CASSNHWGRKQYF.

The chain carries TRBV28 and TRBJ1-5, with 7 bases identical to TRBD1. The germline CDR1 and CDR2 sequences are MDHEN and SYDVKM. With V trimmed by 8 bases and J by 0 bases, 4 bases remained unmatched. CDR3 length equals 14 residues. The CDR3 spells CASSGTDSNQPQHF. The CDR3 nucleotides are TGTGCCAGCTCCGGGACAGATAGCAATCAGCCCCAGCATTTT. The full variable domain, rest sourced from reference TRBV28 and TRBJ1-5, is DVKVTQSSRYLVKRTGEKVFLECVQDMDHENMFWYRQDPGLGLRLIYFSYDVKMKEKGDIPEGYSVSREKKERFSLILESASTNQTSMYLCASSGTDSNQPQHFGDGTRLSIL.

The chain recombines TRBV6-5 with TRBJ2-7, with TRBD2 as a possible D gene (5 bases). From germline, CDR1 is MNHEY and CDR2 SVGAGI. The CDR3 covers 15 residues. V was clipped by 0 bases and J by 3 bases, with 12 bases between them. The CDR3 reads CASSYSGDTFYEQYF. CDR3 nucleotides: TGTGCCAGCAGTTACTCCGGGGATACCTTCTACGAGCAGTACTTC.

The chain joins TRBV3-1 (or the pseudogene TRBV3-2) to TRBJ2-7, with 10 bases identical to TRBD1. Germline V gives CDR1 LGHDT, CDR2 YNNKEL (reference sequence). J gave up 4 bases and V 7 bases, and 10 bases lay outside the gene matches. CDR3 length: 15 residues. This CDR3 is CASNHQGQGLYEQYF. The DNA of the CDR3 is TGTGCCAGCAACCACCAGGGACAGGGGTTATACGAGCAGTACTTC.

This rearrangement joins TRBV5-5 to TRBJ2-5, with D tentatively TRBD1 or TRBD2 (5 bases each). V lost 1 base to trimming and J lost 1 base, with 14 bases between them. This CDR3 has 16 amino acids. The germline gives CDR1 SGHKS, CDR2 YYEKEE (reference sequence). The CDR3 bases are TGTGCCAGCAGCTTGTGGGGCCGGACTTCCCAAGAGACCCAGTACTTC. Protein product: CASSLWGRTSQETQYF.

This sequence joins TRBV27 and TRBJ2-7; D is ambiguous. V was clipped by 4 bases and J by 7 bases, with 17 bases between them. This CDR3 spans 14 amino acids. Per germline, CDR1 MNHEY and CDR2 SMNVEV (reference sequence). CDR3 bases: TGTGCCAGCAGTTCTAACTTTGGTCGTTGGGAGCAGTACTTC. It yields the protein CASSSNFGRWEQYF.

V is TRBV28 and J is TRBJ1-2; D is undetermined. The CDR3 consists of 12 residues. The V end lost 8 bases, the J end lost 4 bases, and 11 bases lay between the germline ends. In germline, CDR1 is MDHEN, CDR2 SYDVKM. CDR3 region: CASALGGYGYTF. CDR3 DNA sequence: TGTGCCAGCGCCCTGGGCGGCTATGGCTACACCTTC.

The V gene is TRBV5-5, the J gene TRBJ1-1; 7 bases fit TRBD1. Germline assignment: CDR1 SGHKS and CDR2 YYEKEE (reference sequence). V gave up 2 bases and J gave up 4 bases; unmatched junction bases: 8. The CDR3 totals 15 residues. CDR3 protein: CASSFLEGAGTEAFF. The CDR3 coding sequence is TGTGCCAGCAGCTTTTTAGAGGGGGCTGGCACTGAAGCTTTCTTT.

The rearrangement links TRBV3-1 (or the pseudogene TRBV3-2) to TRBJ2-7; TRBD1 aligns across 9 bases. This CDR3 contains 15 residues. V was pared by 5 bases and J by 0 bases, with 5 bases of the junction left unmatched. The germline CDR1 and CDR2 sequences are LGHDT and YNNKEL (reference sequence). In DNA form, the CDR3 reads TGTGCCAGCAGCGTAGCACAGGGGGCCTCCTACGAGCAGTACTTC. It specifies CASSVAQGASYEQYF.